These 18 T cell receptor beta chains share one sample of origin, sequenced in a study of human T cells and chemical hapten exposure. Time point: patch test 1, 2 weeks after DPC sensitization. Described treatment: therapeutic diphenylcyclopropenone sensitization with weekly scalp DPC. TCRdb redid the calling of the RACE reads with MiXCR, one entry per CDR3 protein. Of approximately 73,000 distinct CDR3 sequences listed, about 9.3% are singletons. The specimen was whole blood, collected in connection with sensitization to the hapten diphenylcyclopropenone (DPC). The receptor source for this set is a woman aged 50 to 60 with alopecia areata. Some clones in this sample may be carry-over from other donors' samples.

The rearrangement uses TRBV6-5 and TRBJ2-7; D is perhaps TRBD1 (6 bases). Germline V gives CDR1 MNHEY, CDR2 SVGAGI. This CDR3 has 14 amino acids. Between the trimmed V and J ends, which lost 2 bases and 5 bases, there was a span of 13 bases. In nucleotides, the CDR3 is TGTGCCAGCAGTTACGGCACAGGGTGGGACGAGCAGTACTTC. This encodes CASSYGTGWDEQYF.

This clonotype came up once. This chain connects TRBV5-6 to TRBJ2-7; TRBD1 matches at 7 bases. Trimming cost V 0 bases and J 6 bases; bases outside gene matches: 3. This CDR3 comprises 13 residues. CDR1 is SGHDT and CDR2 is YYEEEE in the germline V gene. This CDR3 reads CASSLGTGGEQYF. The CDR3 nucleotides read TGTGCCAGCAGCTTGGGGACAGGTGGCGAGCAGTACTTC.

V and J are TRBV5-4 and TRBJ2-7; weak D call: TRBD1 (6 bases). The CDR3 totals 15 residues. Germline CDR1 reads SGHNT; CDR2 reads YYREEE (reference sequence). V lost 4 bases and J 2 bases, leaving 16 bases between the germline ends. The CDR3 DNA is TGTGCCAGCAGCCATTTAGGACAGACCACCTACGAGCAGTACTTC. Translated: CASSHLGQTTYEQYF.

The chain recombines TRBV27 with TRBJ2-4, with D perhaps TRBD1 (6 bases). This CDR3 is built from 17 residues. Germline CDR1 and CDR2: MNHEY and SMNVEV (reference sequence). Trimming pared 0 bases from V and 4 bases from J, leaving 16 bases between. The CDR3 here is CASSLSIYQGTKNIQYF. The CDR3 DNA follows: TGTGCCAGCAGTTTATCGATTTACCAAGGGACAAAAAACATTCAGTACTTC.

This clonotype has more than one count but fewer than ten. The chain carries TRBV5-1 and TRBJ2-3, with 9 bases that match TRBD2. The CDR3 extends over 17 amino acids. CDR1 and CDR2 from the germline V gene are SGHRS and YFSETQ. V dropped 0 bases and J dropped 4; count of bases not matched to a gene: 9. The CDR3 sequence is CASSLGWTSVGSDTQYF. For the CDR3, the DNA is TGCGCCAGCAGCTTGGGGTGGACTAGCGTAGGTTCAGATACGCAGTATTTT.

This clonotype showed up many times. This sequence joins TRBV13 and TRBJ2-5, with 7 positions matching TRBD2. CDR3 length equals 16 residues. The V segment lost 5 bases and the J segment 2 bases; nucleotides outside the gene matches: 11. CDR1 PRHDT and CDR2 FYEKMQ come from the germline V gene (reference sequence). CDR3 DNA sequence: TGTGCCAGCAGCCTCGGGGGGTACTACACTCAAGAGACCCAGTACTTC. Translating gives CASSLGGYYTQETQYF.

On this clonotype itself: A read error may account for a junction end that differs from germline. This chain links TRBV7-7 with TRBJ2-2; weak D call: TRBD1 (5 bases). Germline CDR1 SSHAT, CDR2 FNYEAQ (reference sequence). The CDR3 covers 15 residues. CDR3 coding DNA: TGTGCTAGCAGCTTAGGGGCAGCGAACACCGGGGAGCTGTTTTTT. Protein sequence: CASSLGAANTGELFF. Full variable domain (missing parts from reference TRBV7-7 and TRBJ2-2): GAGVSQSPRYKVTKRGQDVTLRCDPISSHATLYWYQQALGQGPEFLTYFNYEAQPDKSGLPSDRFSAERPEGSISTLTIQRTEQRDSAMYRCASSLGAANTGELFFGEGSRLTVL.

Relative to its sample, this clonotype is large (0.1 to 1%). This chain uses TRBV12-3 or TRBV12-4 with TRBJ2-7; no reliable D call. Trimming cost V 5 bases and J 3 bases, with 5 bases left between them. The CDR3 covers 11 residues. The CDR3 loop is CASSPHYEQYF. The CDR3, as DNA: TGTGCCAGCAGTCCGCACTACGAGCAGTACTTC.

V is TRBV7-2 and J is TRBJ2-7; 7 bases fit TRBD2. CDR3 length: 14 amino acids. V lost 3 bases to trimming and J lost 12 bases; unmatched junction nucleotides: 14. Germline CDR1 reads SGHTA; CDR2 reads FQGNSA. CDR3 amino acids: CASSFGASGLELYF. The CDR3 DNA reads TGTGCCAGCAGCTTCGGGGCTAGCGGTCTAGAATTGTACTTC.

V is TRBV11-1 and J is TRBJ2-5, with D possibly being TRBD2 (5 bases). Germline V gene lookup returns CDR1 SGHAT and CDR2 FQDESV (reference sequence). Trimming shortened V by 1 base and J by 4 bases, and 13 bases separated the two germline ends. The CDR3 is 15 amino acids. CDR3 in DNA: TGTGCCAGCAGCTTAGATATCGGGGAAAGAGAGACCCAGTACTTC. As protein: CASSLDIGERETQYF.

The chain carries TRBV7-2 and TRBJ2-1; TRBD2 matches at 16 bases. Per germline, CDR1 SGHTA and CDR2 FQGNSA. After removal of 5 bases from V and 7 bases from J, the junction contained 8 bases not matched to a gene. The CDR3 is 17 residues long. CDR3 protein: CASSRPGGLAGGNEQFF. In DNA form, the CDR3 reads TGTGCCAGCAGCCGCCCCGGGGGACTAGCGGGAGGGAATGAGCAGTTCTTC. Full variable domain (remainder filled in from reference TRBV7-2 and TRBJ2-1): GAGVSQSPSNKVTEKGKDVELRCDPISGHTALYWYRQSLGQGLEFLIYFQGNSAPDKSGLPSDRFSAERTGGSVSTLTIQRTQQEDSAVYLCASSRPGGLAGGNEQFFGPGTRLTVL.

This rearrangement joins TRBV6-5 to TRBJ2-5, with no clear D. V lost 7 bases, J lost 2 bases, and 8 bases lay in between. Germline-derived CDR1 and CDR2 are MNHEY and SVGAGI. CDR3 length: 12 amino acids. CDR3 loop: CASMSLQETQYF. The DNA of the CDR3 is TGTGCCAGCATGAGTTTACAAGAGACCCAGTACTTC.

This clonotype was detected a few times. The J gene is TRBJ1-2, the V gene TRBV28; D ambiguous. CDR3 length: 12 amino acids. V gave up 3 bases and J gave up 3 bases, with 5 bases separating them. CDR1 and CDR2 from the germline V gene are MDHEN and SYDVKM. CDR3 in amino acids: CASSLGYYGYTF. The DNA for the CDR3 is TGTGCCAGCAGTTTGGGGTACTATGGCTACACCTTC.

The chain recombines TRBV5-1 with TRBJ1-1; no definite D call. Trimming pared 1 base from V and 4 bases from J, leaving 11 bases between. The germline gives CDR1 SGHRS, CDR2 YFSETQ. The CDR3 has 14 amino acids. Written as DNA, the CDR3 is TGCGCCAGCAGCTTGAAGGGCGGCATCACTGAAGCTTTCTTT. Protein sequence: CASSLKGGITEAFF.

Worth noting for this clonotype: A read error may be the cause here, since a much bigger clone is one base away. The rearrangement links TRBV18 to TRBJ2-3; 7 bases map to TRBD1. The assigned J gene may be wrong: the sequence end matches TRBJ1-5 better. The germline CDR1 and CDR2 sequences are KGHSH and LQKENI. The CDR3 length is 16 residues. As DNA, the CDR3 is TGTGCCAGCTCACCAAGGAGACAGGGAGATACAGATACGCAGCATTTT. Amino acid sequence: CASSPRRQGDTDTQHF.

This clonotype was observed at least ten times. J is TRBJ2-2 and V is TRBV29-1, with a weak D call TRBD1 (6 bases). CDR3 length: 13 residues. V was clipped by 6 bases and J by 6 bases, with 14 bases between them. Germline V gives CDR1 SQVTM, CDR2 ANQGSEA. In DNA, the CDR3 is TGCAGCGTCCAATACAGGGATGCCGGGGAGCTGTTTTTT. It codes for CSVQYRDAGELFF.

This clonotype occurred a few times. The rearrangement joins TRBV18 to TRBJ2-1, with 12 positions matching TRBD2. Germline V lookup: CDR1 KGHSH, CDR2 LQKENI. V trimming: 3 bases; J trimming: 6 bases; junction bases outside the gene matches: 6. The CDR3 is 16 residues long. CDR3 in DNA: TGTGCCAGCTCACCTCCTAGCGGGAGGGTGGCCAATGAGCAGTTCTTC. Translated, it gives CASSPPSGRVANEQFF.

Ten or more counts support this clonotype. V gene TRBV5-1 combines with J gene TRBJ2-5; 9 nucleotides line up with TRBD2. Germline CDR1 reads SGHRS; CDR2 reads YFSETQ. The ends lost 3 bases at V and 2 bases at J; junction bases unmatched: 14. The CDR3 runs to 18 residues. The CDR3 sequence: CASSWAASGTPPQETQYF. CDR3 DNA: TGCGCCAGCAGCTGGGCGGCTAGCGGGACTCCCCCGCAAGAGACCCAGTACTTC.